This T cell receptor beta chain was sequenced during a study of OX40 agonist ivuxolimab in advanced cancers. TCRdb's table, derived via immunoSEQ multiplex PCR, lists solely in-frame clones and lacks some. The top ten hold 22% of the sample, which has roughly 25,000 clones, 88% seen once. Any history of autoimmune disease or systemic immunosuppression disqualified patients. Germline assignment: CDR1 LNHDA and CDR2 SQIVND (reference sequence). The CDR3 consists of 15 residues. V lost 4 bases and J lost 7; bases outside the gene matches: 13. The sample was CD4+ or CD8+ T cells sorted from blood, taken in a trial of the OX40 agonist ivuxolimab. The receptor was derived from an adult with an advanced solid tumor such as melanoma, head and neck, liver or kidney cancer. The chain employs TRBV19 and TRBJ2-7; TRBD2 matches 7 bases. Here the CDR3 reads CASSTIDAGEGEQYF. CDR3 bases: TGTGCCAGTAGTACGATTGACGCCGGGGAGGGAGAGCAGTACTTC.